This is a list of T cell receptor beta chains from one sample in a study of T-cell reconstitution after alpha-beta-depleted transplantation in children. TCRdb called the PCR reads again in MiXCR, with one record for every CDR3 protein. This repertoire shows about 250,000 distinct CDR3 sequences, 20% to 30% found once; its top ten account for about 4.8%. The source material was PBMCs, mostly from graft donor cells, sampled 360 days after TCRalphabeta/CD19-depleted stem cell transplant. The receptor source for this set is a female patient between 2 and 15 years old who had a stem cell transplant for congenital amegakaryocytic thrombocytopenia, so the T cells may come from the graft donor. The CDR3 runs from the conserved cysteine through the conserved F or W. Fields, in order: V gene, J gene, D gene, clone size, CDR3 DNA, CDR3 protein. A D gene is named only where the DNA matches it firmly. Only some rows state a clone size, as once, few, many or a class for expanded clones.

>TRBV6-7|TRBJ2-7|-|-
TGTGCCAGCAGACAAAACAGGTTATCCTACGAGCAGTACTTC
CASRQNRLSYEQYF
>TRBV28|TRBJ2-7|-|-
TGTGCCAGCAGTTCCTACACGGACAGTAGCTACGAGCAGTACTTC
CASSSYTDSSYEQYF
>TRBV28|TRBJ2-1|-|many
TGTGCCAGCAGTCCTTACAATGAGCAGTTCTTC
CASSPYNEQFF
>TRBV7-8|TRBJ2-5|-|-
TGTGCCAGCAGCAAAACAACCGGGACCCGGAAAGAGACCCAGTACTTC
CASSKTTGTRKETQYF
>TRBV9|TRBJ1-4|-|many
TGTGCCAGCAGCGTAGCTGAGGGGTTTGGCGAAAAACTGTTTTTT
CASSVAEGFGEKLFF
>TRBV12-3/TRBV12-4|TRBJ2-4|-|many
TGTGCCAGCACCTGGAGGGAGGATTTACGAAACATTCAGTACTTC
CASTWREDLRNIQYF
>TRBV21-1|TRBJ1-2|-|-
TGTGCCAGCACCGGGACAGGGGTCGGTGGCTACACCTTC
CASTGTGVGGYTF
>TRBV7-6|TRBJ2-2|-|-
TGTGCCAGCAGCCCGACTTCGGGACTGTACACCGGGGAGCTGTTTTTT
CASSPTSGLYTGELFF
>TRBV24-1|TRBJ1-5|-|many
TGTGCCACCAGTGATTTCGATGATCAGCCCCAGCATTTT
CATSDFDDQPQHF
>TRBV28|TRBJ1-5|-|-
TGTGCCAGCAGGATTATCGGGAGGGCAATGCCCCAGCATTTT
CASRIIGRAMPQHF
>TRBV6-5|TRBJ1-3|-|-
TGTGCCAGCAGTTATTTTTTGGGCTCTGGAAACACCATATATTTT
CASSYFLGSGNTIYF
>TRBV10-3|TRBJ2-5|-|few
TGTGCCATCAGTGAGGGGGGCACTAAGCGTGAGACCCAGTACTTC
CAISEGGTKRETQYF
>TRBV4-1|TRBJ1-2|-|few
TGCGCCAGCAGCCAAGATCGTATCGATCCTGGTAACTATGGCTACACCTTC
CASSQDRIDPGNYGYTF
>TRBV4-3|TRBJ2-2|-|few
TGCGCCAGCAGCCAAGAATCTAGCGCGACCGGGGAGCTGTTTTTT
CASSQESSATGELFF
>TRBV29-1|TRBJ1-2|-|medium-sized
TGCAGCGTTGTTTTCCCGGGCCCGAAATACTATGGCTACACCTTC
CSVVFPGPKYYGYTF
>TRBV6-1|TRBJ2-5|-|few
TGTGCCAGCGCGACGATGTCGACAGGGGAGGGGGAGACCCAGTACTTC
CASATMSTGEGETQYF
>TRBV2|TRBJ2-7|-|-
TGTGCCAGCAGCCCAACCGACAGGGTAGCGGAGGAGCAGTACTTC
CASSPTDRVAEEQYF
>TRBV20-1|TRBJ2-5|-|-
TGCAGTGCTAGGGTCTTAGGGAAGGTGATGGGGACCCAGTACTTC
CSARVLGKVMGTQYF
>TRBV28|TRBJ1-2|-|few
TGTGCCAGTAACCTCGGGGGAAACTATGGCTACACCTTC
CASNLGGNYGYTF
>TRBV10-3|TRBJ2-2|-|many
TGTGCCATCATGGGGATCACCGGGGAGCTGTTTTTT
CAIMGITGELFF
>TRBV20-1|TRBJ1-1|-|few
TGCAGTGCTAGAGTTGCAACGAACACTGAAGCTTTCTTT
CSARVATNTEAFF
>TRBV27|TRBJ2-7|TRBD1|few
TGTGCCAGCAGTTTATCCCACAGGGGGCGGTACGAGCAGTACTTC
CASSLSHRGRYEQYF
>TRBV5-4|TRBJ2-2|-|many
TGTGCCAGCAGCTTCGTGTCTTGGAGTACGGCATTAAACACCGGGGAGCTGTTTTTT
CASSFVSWSTALNTGELFF
>TRBV20-1|TRBJ2-1|TRBD1|-
TGCAGTGCCGGACAGGAGGTTGAGCAGTTCTTC
CSAGQEVEQFF
>TRBV7-2|TRBJ2-7|-|-
TGTGCCAGCAGCTTGGGACGCTCCCCCTACGAGCAGTACTTC
CASSLGRSPYEQYF
>TRBV20-1|TRBJ2-7|-|few
TGCAGTGCTAGAGATCGAGAGGGGTACTACGAGCAGTACTTC
CSARDREGYYEQYF
>TRBV7-6|TRBJ1-6|-|-
TGTGCCAGCAGCTTAGCCGCCCGGGGGAATTCACCCCTCCACTTT
CASSLAARGNSPLHF
>TRBV12-3/TRBV12-4|TRBJ2-7|-|once
TGTGCCAGCAGTTTATGGGCCCGAATTCGGGAGCAGTACTTC
CASSLWARIREQYF
>TRBV5-1|TRBJ1-2|-|-
TGCGCCAGCAGCTACGGGACAAACTATGGCTACACCTTC
CASSYGTNYGYTF
>TRBV20-1|TRBJ1-5|-|few
TGCAGTGCTAGAGGGCGAGGGGTTGGCAATCAGCCCCAGCATTTT
CSARGRGVGNQPQHF
>TRBV25-1|TRBJ1-2|-|-
TGTGCCAGCAGTGGGGGGACCGGGCCCCTTTGGGGCTACACCTTC
CASSGGTGPLWGYTF
>TRBV28|TRBJ1-1|TRBD1|few
TGTGCCAGCAGACGGGACAGGGTACTCACTGAAGCTTTCTTT
CASRRDRVLTEAFF
>TRBV18|TRBJ1-5|-|-
TGTGCCAGCTCACCTAGGGCAGGGAATGAGCAGCCCCAGCATTTT
CASSPRAGNEQPQHF
>TRBV27|TRBJ2-3|-|-
TGTGCCAGTCAGGGGCGATCTAGCACAGATACGCAGTATTTT
CASQGRSSTDTQYF
>TRBV27|TRBJ1-6|-|few
TGTGCCAGCAGTTCCACGACAGGCTCCTATAATTCACCCCTCCACTTT
CASSSTTGSYNSPLHF
>TRBV2|TRBJ2-3|-|-
TGTGCCAGCAGTGGTTCTGAGGTGGATACGCAGTATTTT
CASSGSEVDTQYF
>TRBV5-6|TRBJ2-1|-|-
TGTGCCAGCAGCTTAGGCGGGAAGGGCGTCTACAATGAGCAGTTCTTC
CASSLGGKGVYNEQFF
>TRBV15|TRBJ1-3|-|few
TGTGCCACCAGCAGGGACGGTCACTCTGGAAACACCATATATTTT
CATSRDGHSGNTIYF
>TRBV6-1|TRBJ2-3|-|-
TGTGCCAGCAGTGCGGCAAGGAGGGATACGCAGTATTTT
CASSAARRDTQYF
>TRBV11-3|TRBJ1-6|-|many
TGTGCCAGCAGCTTAGGCGGTCCGGACAGTACCAATAATTCACCCCTCCACTTT
CASSLGGPDSTNNSPLHF
>TRBV20-1|TRBJ1-3|-|few
TGCAGTGCTGCTACGCGGGCTTCTCTGTACAACACCATATATTTT
CSAATRASLYNTIYF
>TRBV10-1|TRBJ2-7|-|-
TGCGCCAGGAGGCAGAGTCTAGAGTCTATCTACGAGCAGTACTTC
CARRQSLESIYEQYF
>TRBV2|TRBJ1-4|-|many
TGTGCCAGCTACACAGGGACTAATGAAAAACTGTTTTTT
CASYTGTNEKLFF
>TRBV24-1|TRBJ2-7|TRBD2|few
TGTGCCACCAGTGCACAGACTAGCGGGAGCGGCGAGCAGTACTTC
CATSAQTSGSGEQYF
>TRBV29-1|TRBJ1-1|-|-
TGCAGCGTTGAAGAGGGTACGGGGAACACTGAAGCTTTCTTT
CSVEEGTGNTEAFF
>TRBV6-5|TRBJ1-3|-|few
TGTGCCAGCAGTTACGGACAGAGCTCTGGAAACACCATATATTTT
CASSYGQSSGNTIYF
>TRBV11-2|TRBJ2-1|-|-
TGTGCCAGCAGCTTGAATAGGAGGCACTACAATGAGCAGTTCTTC
CASSLNRRHYNEQFF
>TRBV5-1|TRBJ1-4|-|few
TGTGCCAGCAGTTTAGGGCCGGGTGAAAAACTGTTTTTT
CASSLGPGEKLFF